This T cell receptor (beta chain) was sequenced during a study of T-cell memory formation after mild COVID-19. Findings and limits, study-wide: A second wave of clones peaked on day 37, and their SARS-CoV-2 specificity went unconfirmed. Pre-infection memory already had some responding clones, implying cross-reactive memory joined.

This CDR3 is built from 14 residues. Trimming stripped 1 base from V and 1 base from J, with 5 bases between. The germline gives CDR1 SEHNR, CDR2 FQNEAQ (reference sequence). The TCR alpha and TCR beta cDNA libraries, bearing sample barcodes and UMIs, were generated by 5'RACE using constant-segment primers. In TCRdb, the 5' RACE reads were re-called with MiXCR into one record per CDR3 protein. The table includes about 240,000 distinct CDR3 sequences, over 9% detected once. This clonotype was found many times. The target antigen is unknown. The J gene is TRBJ2-1, the V gene TRBV7-9; D remains unclear. This receptor was identified in a man younger than 35 who had mild COVID-19 (a few samples of this study predate the infection). Cell type and time point are not known. The specimen sequenced was PBMCs or a T cell subset sorted from them (not recorded which). Written as DNA, the CDR3 is TGTGCCAGCAGCTTAGGCCAGTCCTACAATGAGCAGTTCTTC. This sequence encodes CASSLGQSYNEQFF.